This section outlines one T cell receptor beta chain sequence together with its context. The authors ran a second PCR of about 6 to 11 cycles using a sample-barcoded 5' primer and a J-beta primer mix. TCRdb recomputed calls from the 5' RACE reads with MiXCR, one row per CDR3 protein. The profile shows around 800,000 distinct CDR3 sequences, around 45% of them singletons. The sample is drawn from a study of blood T cells in healthy people across ages. Per the germline V gene, CDR1 is GTSNPN and CDR2 is SVGIG (reference sequence). The V end lost 2 bases, the J end lost 3 bases, and 5 bases lay between the germline ends. The CDR3 consists of 11 residues.

The TCR was taken from a man aged 55 to 70 in good health. This chain links TRBV30 with TRBJ2-7; D uncertain. Sequencing used blood. CDR3 DNA: TGTGCCTGGAGTATTGACTACGAGCAGTACTTC. It specifies CAWSIDYEQYF.